Presented here are 19 T cell receptor beta chains from one specimen sequenced in a study of blood T cells in healthy people across ages. A sample-barcoded 5' primer and a J-beta primer mix were used in a second PCR of about 7 to 11 cycles. TCRdb analysed the 5' RACE reads with MiXCR anew, one entry per CDR3 protein. Here the sample spans 750,000 to 1,000,000 distinct CDR3 sequences, 25% to 30% being singletons. These data also formed part of another study, on T cells of mothers and their children.

The sequencing input was blood. These receptors all come from a middle-aged woman in good health.

This clonotype showed up just a few times. An end of the junction differs from the germline gene, which may be a read error. The chain has TRBV15 and TRBJ1-6, with 11 bases aligning to TRBD1. CDR1 and CDR2 from the germline V gene are LNHNV and YYDKDF (reference sequence). CDR3 length: 15 amino acids. The CDR3 loop is CATSTSDRGLSPPHF. The CDR3 DNA sequence: TGTGCCACCAGCACTTCGGACAGGGGGCTTTCACCCCCCCACTTT.

The V gene is TRBV29-1, the J gene TRBJ1-5; D may be TRBD1 (6 bases). CDR1 SQVTM and CDR2 ANQGSEA come from the germline V gene. V shed 4 bases and J shed 1 base, with 11 bases lying between them. CDR3 length equals 14 residues. The CDR3 sequence: CSVGLTGSNQPQHF. CDR3 DNA: TGCAGCGTTGGACTGACAGGAAGCAATCAGCCCCAGCATTTT.

The V and J genes are TRBV5-1 and TRBJ2-5; TRBD2 matches 8 bases. CDR1 is SGHRS and CDR2 is YFSETQ in the germline V gene. Trimming at V came to 4 bases and at J to 4 bases, leaving 18 bases not matched to a gene. This CDR3 is 18 amino acids long. The CDR3 reads CASSHPPRSSGVGETQYF. CDR3 in DNA: TGCGCCAGCAGCCACCCCCCCCGGAGTAGCGGGGTGGGAGAGACCCAGTACTTC.

Comment on this clonotype: The junction departs from germline at one end; a sequencing error may be responsible. This rearrangement joins TRBV5-1 to TRBJ1-1, with 7 positions matching TRBD1. There are 14 residues in the CDR3. In germline, CDR1 is SGHRS, CDR2 YFSETQ. CDR3 DNA sequence: TGCGCCAGCGGCTTGGGGGACAGAAACACTGAAGCTTTCTTT. This translates into CASGLGDRNTEAFF.

This chain links TRBV27 with TRBJ1-2; tentatively, D is TRBD1 (5 bases). Germline V gene data show CDR1 as MNHEY and CDR2 as SMNVEV (reference sequence). The ends were cut back, 5 bases at V and 7 bases at J, with 20 bases in the middle. The CDR3 length is 15 residues. The CDR3 reads CASSISTVGAGGYTF. The CDR3 nucleotides are TGTGCCAGCAGTATCTCCACAGTTGGGGCAGGTGGCTACACCTTC.

V is TRBV4-3 and J is TRBJ2-2, with 9 bases fitting TRBD2. From germline, CDR1 is LGHNA and CDR2 YSLEER. This CDR3 has 18 amino acids. The trim removed 0 bases at V and 2 bases at J, leaving 7 bases unmatched. The CDR3: CASSQESLAGTNTGELFF. The CDR3 nucleotides read TGCGCCAGCAGCCAAGAGTCGCTAGCGGGGACCAACACCGGGGAGCTGTTTTTT.

This clonotype was counted ten times or more. The chain uses TRBV7-8 and TRBJ2-5; D not resolved. The J call may be incorrect, as the DNA end agrees better with TRBJ2-7. This CDR3 has 13 residues. Germline V CDR1 and CDR2: SGHVS, FQNEAQ. As DNA, the CDR3 is TGTGCCAGCAGCGACGCAGTTGGGCACGAGCAGTACTTC. It is translated as CASSDAVGHEQYF.

The chain is built from TRBV19 and TRBJ1-5; perhaps TRBD1 as D (5 bases). Germline CDR1 is LNHDA and CDR2 is SQIVND (reference sequence). CDR3 size: 16 residues. V lost 6 bases to trimming and J lost 0 bases, with 15 bases between them. CDR3 sequence (DNA): TGTGCCAGTAGATTGGCAGGGACCTATAGCAATCAGCCCCAGCATTTT. Translated: CASRLAGTYSNQPQHF.

A note on this clonotype: This may come from a read error, since a much larger clone is one base off. This chain connects TRBV28 to TRBJ1-1, with D perhaps TRBD1 (6 bases). The CDR3 is 14 residues long. Germline V gene sequence: CDR1 MDHEN, CDR2 SYDVKM. The CDR3: CSSRGLQGSTEAFF. In DNA, the CDR3 is TGTTCCAGCAGGGGCCTCCAGGGAAGCACTGAAGCTTTCTTT.

V and J are TRBV7-3 and TRBJ2-1; perhaps TRBD1 as D (5 bases). V shed 1 base and J shed 8 bases, with 15 bases lying between them. The CDR3 loop spans 15 amino acids. From germline, CDR1 is SGHTA and CDR2 FQGTGA. The DNA for the CDR3 is TGTGCCAGCAGCTTAAAAGGGCAGGGTAGTTATGAGCAGTTCTTC. This codes for CASSLKGQGSYEQFF.

This clonotype has more than one count but fewer than ten. The chain couples TRBV5-6 to TRBJ2-5; 11 bases map to TRBD2. Germline CDR1 SGHDT, CDR2 YYEEEE. This CDR3 has 14 residues. J lost 11 bases, V lost 4 bases, and 10 bases had no gene match. The CDR3 loop reads CASSISGGGYEQYF. The CDR3 DNA is TGTGCCAGCAGCATTAGCGGGGGGGGCTATGAGCAGTACTTC.

This clonotype turned up a few times. The chain links TRBV20-1 to TRBJ2-3, with 7 bases lining up with TRBD2. The CDR3 has 15 amino acids. V was clipped by 6 bases and J by 4 bases; unmatched bases: 13. The V gene's germline CDR1 is DFQATT and CDR2 SNEGSKA (reference sequence). The CDR3 loop is CSARHWGSGPDTQYF. CDR3 bases: TGCAGTGCCCGGCACTGGGGTAGCGGGCCAGATACGCAGTATTTT.

This rearrangement joins TRBV6-5 to TRBJ2-7, with TRBD2 matching 9 bases. Trimming took 0 bases from V and 5 from J; bases not matched to a gene: 5. Germline V gene data show CDR1 as MNHEY and CDR2 as SVGAGI. CDR3 size: 15 residues. The CDR3 spells CASSYSGLALNEQYF. The CDR3 nucleotides read TGTGCCAGCAGTTACTCAGGACTAGCGCTCAACGAGCAGTACTTC.

This clonotype was detected ten times or more. It may be a read error: a sequence one base away is much more abundant. CDR3 DNA: TGCAGTGCTAGGCAACTAGCGGGGGGCAATGAGCAGTTCTTC. This sequence encodes CSARQLAGGNEQFF. The chain joins TRBV20-1 to TRBJ2-1; 12 bases are shared with TRBD2. V dropped 3 bases and J dropped 6; count of bases not matched to a gene: 3. The CDR3 length is 14 residues. Germline values: CDR1 DFQATT, CDR2 SNEGSKA (reference sequence).

This clonotype was recorded at least ten times. This chain connects TRBV6-5 to TRBJ2-7; no clear D. Per germline, CDR1 MNHEY and CDR2 SVGAGI. The V end was cut by 0 bases, the J end by 2 bases, with 8 bases between. The CDR3 is 14 amino acids. In DNA form, the CDR3 reads TGTGCCAGCAGTTACTCGGGTCCAGCCTACGAGCAGTACTTC. This gives the protein CASSYSGPAYEQYF.

A word on this clonotype: Relative to the germline gene, one junction end is altered; a read error may explain this. The chain links TRBV28 to TRBJ2-4; 7 bases are shared with TRBD1. The DNA end lines up better with TRBJ2-5; the J call may be wrong. Germline V gene lookup returns CDR1 MDHEN and CDR2 SYDVKM. The CDR3 is made up of 14 amino acids. CDR3 coding DNA: TGTCCCAGCATCCCTGGGAACAGGGGAAAGACCCAGTACTTC. It translates to CPSIPGNRGKTQYF.

V gene TRBV6-2 or TRBV6-3 combines with J gene TRBJ2-1, with 8 bases matching TRBD2. The V and J ends lost 6 bases and 15 bases, in that order; junction bases with no gene match: 13. In germline, CDR1 is MNHEY, CDR2 SVGEGT. This CDR3 has 13 residues. The CDR3 DNA is TGTGCCAGCAGGCGGGGGGCGACATCTCAGTCGTTCTTC. Amino acid sequence: CASRRGATSQSFF.

This clonotype was observed many times. The rearrangement links TRBV20-1 to TRBJ1-2; TRBD1 agrees at 7 bases. The CDR3 has 13 residues. V was clipped by 2 bases and J by 6 bases; unmatched bases: 6. Germline CDR1 is DFQATT and CDR2 is SNEGSKA (reference sequence). This CDR3 is CSARKGAQNGYTF. For the CDR3, the DNA is TGCAGTGCTAGAAAGGGGGCGCAAAATGGCTACACCTTC.

This clonotype was picked up many times. The genes are TRBV4-1 and TRBJ2-7; weak D call: TRBD1 (6 bases). CDR3 size: 16 residues. CDR1 and CDR2 from the germline V gene are MGHRA and YSYEKL. Trimming cost V 2 bases and J 2 bases, with 16 bases left between them. The CDR3 DNA reads as TGCGCCAGCAGCCAACTTAACCTGGACAGAACCTACGAGCAGTACTTC. Amino acid sequence: CASSQLNLDRTYEQYF.